This note documents a single TCR beta chain sequence. After removal of 5 bases from V and 9 bases from J, the junction contained 15 bases not matched to a gene. The CDR3 length is 16 residues. Germline V lookup: CDR1 SGHVS, CDR2 FQNEAQ. The sample comes from a study of response to subunit inactivated influenza vaccine. TCRdb reanalysed the RT-PCR reads using MiXCR and keeps one entry per CDR3 protein. This table has approximately 570,000 distinct CDR3 sequences, 7.6% appearing once. The sequences come from PBMCs from blood, collected around 25 months after vaccination. The rearrangement joins TRBV7-8 to TRBJ2-3; 9 bases align to TRBD2. The clonotype comes from a man aged 45 to 70 who received an inactivated influenza vaccine. CDR3 nucleotide sequence: TGTGCCAGCAGCCAGGGCGGCGCGGGGGGGCGATACACGCAGTATTTT. It yields the protein CASSQGGAGGRYTQYF.